There are many counts of the clone carrying this T cell receptor (beta chain). The antigen is undetermined. Arm-PCR of CDR3 regions and iRepertoire HTBI primers were the basis on which TCR beta libraries were built. Using its own MiXCR run on the multiplex PCR reads, TCRdb lists one record per CDR3 protein. The table lists approximately 310,000 distinct CDR3 sequences, more than 15% of them singletons. The data belong to a study of regulatory T cells in long-lasting Graves disease. Findings and caveats of the study: Persistent disease was characterized by preferential usage of TRBV28, TRBJ1-2 and TRBJ2-5. Shared public clonotypes totalled 2,741 in persistent patients, compared with about a thousand in new patients. Reduced TCR diversity was observed in persistent Graves' patients versus newly diagnosed patients.

Indicated time point: newly diagnosed GD, antithyroid drugs for less than 3 months. The TCR library was made from RNA that had been extracted from PBMCs in TRIzol. Graves' disease diagnosis relied on American Thyroid Association guidelines. The CDR3 contains 15 residues. Germline V gene lookup returns CDR1 MNHNS and CDR2 SASEGT. V dropped 3 bases and J dropped 4; count of bases not matched to a gene: 7. The starting material was peripheral blood mononuclear cells (PBMCs), obtained at new diagnosis, from a patient treated with antithyroid drugs. The J gene is TRBJ2-3, the V gene TRBV6-1; 7 bases map to TRBD2. The sequence was collected from a female donor with Graves disease. CDR3 in amino acids: CASSEWGGLADTQYF. Written as DNA, the CDR3 is TGTGCCAGCAGTGAGTGGGGAGGGCTAGCAGATACGCAGTATTTT.